This T cell receptor beta chain was identified in a study of blood T cell repertoires in COVID-19. Whole-study context: Samples taken during acute and convalescent COVID-19 were collected in the United States, Italy and Spain.

This clone was counted between two and nine times. The germline gene is not matched at one end of the junction; a read error may be the cause. Two negative PCRs, clearance, or symptom resolution were required of recovered Cohort 3 donors. This CDR3 comprises 14 residues. CDR1 and CDR2 from the germline V gene are MRHNA and SNTAGT. Libraries were prepared by immunoSEQ multiplex PCR; TCRdb keeps only in-frame clonotypes and omits some of them. The sample records 180,000 or so clones, 65% to 85% being singletons. The source is a woman aged 60-75 years who had recovered from COVID-19. Sequencing was done on a sample of PBMCs or T cells enriched from blood (not recorded which). This sequence joins TRBV6-4 and TRBJ1-2, with a tentative D call TRBD1 (6 bases). The CDR3 spells CASSDSEQGYGYTF. CDR3 in DNA: TGTGCCAGCAGTGACTCTGAACAGGGATATGGATACACCTTC.